Reported below is one T cell receptor beta chain. What it binds is unknown. The data derive from a study of post-analysis software for immune sequencing data. CDR1 LGHDT and CDR2 YNNKEL come from the germline V gene (reference sequence). Losses at the gene ends were 4 bases for V and 1 base for J; bases not matched to a gene: 7. CDR3 length: 16 amino acids. Unique molecular identifiers had been added to the TCR beta cDNA libraries. MiXCR was run by TCRdb on the PCR reads, yielding one entry per CDR3 protein. The sample shows about 210,000 distinct CDR3 sequences, approximately 30% of them seen only once. Notes on the study in general: F-measure co-clustering was strong for batch-matched samples. Patients had higher frequencies than controls of about 5 TRBV segments, including TRBV5-6, TRBV5-1 and TRBV20-1.

This chain joins TRBV3-1 and TRBJ2-3; 8 bases are a match to TRBD2. The TCR comes from a girl aged 2-17 years with multiple sclerosis. The sequenced sample was blood. The CDR3 region has the DNA TGTGCCAGCAGCCCCTCTAGCGGGCCCCGCACAGATACGCAGTATTTT. Translated: CASSPSSGPRTDTQYF.